A single sample gave rise to the 31 T cell receptor beta chains below, sequenced in a study of cytomegalovirus exposure and HLA in healthy donors. The study ran its PCR with 60 Vbeta and 13 Jbeta primers. TCRdb's table, derived via immunoSEQ multiplex PCR, lists solely in-frame clones and lacks some. The data contain 130,000 or so clones, around four fifths of them seen just once; the ten biggest clones take up 1.5% to 2.5%. The source material was PBMCs. These receptors originate from a woman in her thirties or forties in good health and CMV-seronegative.

The chain is built from TRBV7-8 and TRBJ2-6; D not resolved. V was cut by 2 bases and J by 2 bases, with 13 bases left in between. Germline V gene data show CDR1 as SGHVS and CDR2 as FQNEAQ. The CDR3 extends over 17 amino acids. CDR3: CASSLLSRVAGANVLTF. The CDR3 bases are TGTGCCAGCAGCTTACTGTCCCGGGTAGCTGGGGCCAACGTCCTGACTTTC.

The chain combines TRBV7-9 with TRBJ2-4; TRBD2 is a possible D gene (5 bases). Germline CDR1 SEHNR, CDR2 FQNEAQ (reference sequence). V was clipped by 1 base and J by 2 bases, with 12 bases between them. The length of the CDR3 is 16 residues. CDR3 sequence (DNA): TGTGCCAGCAGCTTAGAAGGAGGCCTTACCAAAAACATTCAGTACTTC. Translated, it gives CASSLEGGLTKNIQYF.

The genes are TRBV6-1 and TRBJ1-1; D is possibly TRBD1 (5 bases). The CDR3 covers 12 residues. Germline CDR1 and CDR2: MNHNS and SASEGT. V lost 11 bases to trimming and J lost 3 bases, with 13 bases between them. CDR3 residues: CAHWGGDTEAFF. CDR3 in DNA: TGTGCCCACTGGGGGGGGGACACTGAAGCTTTCTTT.

The CDR3 is CASSWGLGDEQYF. CDR3 bases: TGTGCCAGCAGTTGGGGCCTAGGCGACGAGCAGTACTTC. The chain recombines TRBV2 with TRBJ2-7, with D possibly TRBD1 on 5 matching bases. The germline V gene has CDR1 SNHLY and CDR2 FYNNEI. CDR3 length: 13 amino acids. Trimming stripped 5 bases from V and 5 bases from J, with 13 bases between.

The V call is TRBV7-9, the J call TRBJ2-7, with 7 bases lining up with TRBD2. Germline CDR1 and CDR2: SEHNR and FQNEAQ (reference sequence). This CDR3 has 13 amino acids. Trimming at V came to 3 bases and at J to 6 bases, leaving 5 bases not matched to a gene. The CDR3 DNA reads as TGTGCCAGCAGCTTTTTGGGGGGGTCCGAGCAGTACTTC. This encodes CASSFLGGSEQYF.

This clone appeared a few times. The V call is TRBV7-9, the J call TRBJ2-5; TRBD2 agrees at 7 bases. The germline CDR1 and CDR2 sequences are SEHNR and FQNEAQ (reference sequence). The junction had 6 bases not matched to a gene; V was cut back by 0 bases and J by 5 bases. CDR3 length: 15 amino acids. The chain's CDR3 is CASSLASGFFETQYF. The CDR3 bases are TGTGCCAGCAGCTTAGCTAGCGGGTTCTTCGAGACCCAGTACTTC.

This clone was counted between two and nine times. The chain combines TRBV7-8 with TRBJ1-1; 7 nucleotides line up with TRBD1. This CDR3 spans 14 amino acids. J was trimmed by 1 base and V by 5 bases; bases with no gene match: 4. CDR1 and CDR2 (germline): SGHVS, FQNEAQ. CDR3 residues: CASSRQGGNTEAFF. CDR3 DNA: TGTGCCAGCAGCCGTCAGGGGGGGAACACTGAAGCTTTCTTT.

The V and J genes are TRBV10-3 and TRBJ1-1; no clear D gene. Germline assignment: CDR1 ENHRY and CDR2 SYGVKD. The V and J ends lost 1 base and 5 bases respectively, with 2 bases between them. CDR3 length: 11 residues. This CDR3 reads CAISELTEAFF. The CDR3 nucleotides are TGTGCCATCAGTGAGTTAACTGAAGCTTTCTTT.

Comment on this clone: The same CDR3 can be traced to other DNA sequences in this sample. The chain has TRBV7-3 and TRBJ2-3; 11 bases align to TRBD2. The CDR3 runs 16 residues. V lost 3 bases and J lost 0; bases outside the gene matches: 2. Germline assignment: CDR1 SGHTA and CDR2 FQGTGA. CDR3 sequence reads: CASSFSGRGSTDTQYF. The CDR3, as DNA: TGTGCCAGCAGCTTTAGCGGGAGGGGTAGCACAGATACGCAGTATTTT.

The V gene is TRBV27, the J gene TRBJ1-1, with 7 bases that match TRBD1. The germline V gene has CDR1 MNHEY and CDR2 SMNVEV (reference sequence). V gave up 0 bases and J gave up 7 bases; unmatched junction bases: 2. The CDR3 covers 13 residues. CDR3 amino acids: CASSLSRQGEAFF. CDR3 DNA: TGTGCCAGCAGTTTATCGAGACAGGGTGAAGCTTTCTTT.

This chain joins TRBV7-9 and TRBJ1-1; 8 bases match TRBD1. J was trimmed by 1 base and V by 5 bases; bases with no gene match: 15. CDR1 and CDR2 (germline): SEHNR, FQNEAQ (reference sequence). The CDR3 has 18 amino acids. The CDR3 reads CASSPPMRQGIPNTEAFF. The CDR3 DNA follows: TGTGCCAGCAGCCCGCCCATGAGACAGGGGATACCGAACACTGAAGCTTTCTTT.

The table lists this clone with a few counts. The chain employs TRBV28 and TRBJ1-2, with D possibly being TRBD1 (6 bases). CDR3 length equals 17 residues. Trimming left V 6 bases short and J 0 bases short, with 20 bases between. Germline loops: CDR1 MDHEN, CDR2 SYDVKM. The CDR3 coding sequence is TGTGCCAGCAGAAATATAGACAGGCGCCCAGCTAACTATGGCTACACCTTC. Its protein is CASRNIDRRPANYGYTF.

V is TRBV19 and J is TRBJ2-1; 11 nucleotides align to TRBD1. CDR3 length equals 15 residues. Germline V gene sequence: CDR1 LNHDA, CDR2 SQIVND (reference sequence). The V segment lost 7 bases and the J segment 4 bases; nucleotides outside the gene matches: 6. The DNA of the CDR3 is TGTGCCAGTATCACCGGGACAGGGGGATACAATGAGCAGTTCTTC. Translating it yields CASITGTGGYNEQFF.

The DNA for the CDR3 is TGCGCCAGCAGCACCGCCGGGACTAGTAGCGCCGGGGAGCTGTTTTTT. This translates into CASSTAGTSSAGELFF. This chain joins TRBV5-1 and TRBJ2-2, with 8 bases fitting TRBD2. Trimming cost V 4 bases and J 6 bases; bases outside gene matches: 11. This CDR3 has 16 residues. Germline V lookup: CDR1 SGHRS, CDR2 YFSETQ.

The CDR3 loop reads CASSFVGATNEKLFF. CDR3 coding DNA: TGCGCCAGCAGCTTTGTAGGGGCCACTAATGAAAAACTGTTTTTT. The V gene is TRBV5-1, the J gene TRBJ1-4, with D possibly matching TRBD1 (5 bases). Germline loops: CDR1 SGHRS, CDR2 YFSETQ. The germline V and J ends were trimmed by 2 bases and 2 bases, with 10 bases remaining between them. CDR3 size: 15 residues. Full variable domain (remainder filled in from reference TRBV5-1 and TRBJ1-4): KAGVTQTPRYLIKTRGQQVTLSCSPISGHRSVSWYQQTPGQGLQFLFEYFSETQRNKGNFPGRFSGRQFSNSRSEMNVSTLELGDSALYLCASSFVGATNEKLFFGSGTQLSVL.

The chain joins TRBV5-4 to TRBJ1-1, with D unresolved. Germline assignment: CDR1 SGHNT and CDR2 YYREEE (reference sequence). Trimming cost V 2 bases and J 1 base, with 6 bases left between them. The CDR3 runs to 13 residues. In DNA, the CDR3 is TGTGCCAGCAGCTTTAACACGAACACTGAAGCTTTCTTT. Amino acids: CASSFNTNTEAFF.

V usage is TRBV4-1 and J usage is TRBJ1-5; D perhaps matches TRBD1 (6 bases). Germline V CDR1 and CDR2: MGHRA, YSYEKL. This CDR3 contains 17 residues. Trimming left V 4 bases short and J 6 bases short, with 22 bases between. The CDR3 DNA is TGCGCCAGCAGCCGCGACTTCGGAGGGGGGGCCGGTCAGCCCCAGCATTTT. Residues: CASSRDFGGGAGQPQHF.

The chain employs TRBV20-1 and TRBJ2-7; weak D call: TRBD2 (6 bases). Trimming cost V 4 bases and J 11 bases, with 15 bases left between them. Per germline, CDR1 DFQATT and CDR2 SNEGSKA (reference sequence). The CDR3 contains 11 residues. CDR3 sequence reads: CSATRDSREYF. The DNA for the CDR3 is TGCAGTGCTACCAGGGACTCGAGGGAGTACTTC.

This chain links TRBV15 with TRBJ2-2; no definite D call. This CDR3 comprises 18 residues. CDR1 and CDR2 from the germline V gene are LNHNV and YYDKDF (reference sequence). V was pared by 2 bases and J by 1 base, with 17 bases between. The CDR3 DNA reads TGTGCCACCAGCAGAAATCCCTGGGTGGGCCGGAACACCGGGGAGCTGTTTTTT. Encoded protein: CATSRNPWVGRNTGELFF. Full variable domain (rest looked up from reference TRBV15 and TRBJ2-2): DAMVIQNPRYQVTQFGKPVTLSCSQTLNHNVMYWYQQKSSQAPKLLFHYYDKDFNNEADTPDNFQSRRPNTSFCFLDIRSPGLGDTAMYLCATSRNPWVGRNTGELFFGEGSRLTVL.

This clone appeared a single time. The V gene is TRBV5-6, the J gene TRBJ2-3; 12 bases are a match to TRBD2. Trimming removed 0 bases from V and 7 bases from J; junction bases left unmatched: 9. Germline CDR1 SGHDT, CDR2 YYEEEE. The CDR3 is 17 amino acids. The CDR3 DNA follows: TGTGCCAGCAGCTTGGACCCCACTAGCGGGAGGAGGAATACGCAGTATTTT. Protein: CASSLDPTSGRRNTQYF.

The chain combines TRBV28 with TRBJ2-7; 7 bases line up with TRBD1. This CDR3 is 13 amino acids long. After removal of 5 bases from V and 9 bases from J, the junction contained 10 bases not matched to a gene. Germline V gene lookup returns CDR1 MDHEN and CDR2 SYDVKM. The CDR3 DNA is TGTGCCAGCAGTGCCCACCGACAGGGATGGCAGTACTTC. It yields the protein CASSAHRQGWQYF.

The chain recombines TRBV4-2 with TRBJ2-1; TRBD2 aligns across 8 bases. The V and J ends lost 2 bases and 3 bases, in that order; junction bases with no gene match: 24. CDR1 is LGHNA and CDR2 is YNFKEQ in the germline V gene. There are 22 residues in the CDR3. Written as DNA, the CDR3 is TGTGCCAGCAGCCAAATACATTTTGCGGGAGGTCAGACCCTCGGAAGCTACAATGAGCAGTTCTTC. Translating gives CASSQIHFAGGQTLGSYNEQFF.

This clone was seen a single time. V usage is TRBV28 and J usage is TRBJ2-5, with 9 bases matching TRBD1. The CDR3 contains 13 residues. J lost 4 bases, V lost 8 bases, and 5 bases had no gene match. The V gene's germline CDR1 is MDHEN and CDR2 SYDVKM. CDR3 nucleotides: TGTGCCAGCGGAAAGGGACAGGGAGAGACCCAGTACTTC. It yields the protein CASGKGQGETQYF.

This clone was detected only a few times. This rearrangement joins TRBV11-1 to TRBJ1-1; TRBD1 is a possible D gene (5 bases). CDR3 length: 14 amino acids. Trimming pared 3 bases from V and 4 bases from J, leaving 12 bases between. Germline V CDR1 and CDR2: SGHAT, FQDESV (reference sequence). This CDR3 is CASSLATQGTEAFF. The CDR3 region has the DNA TGTGCCAGCAGCTTGGCAACGCAGGGCACTGAAGCTTTCTTT.

This clone has only a few counts. The V call is TRBV9, the J call TRBJ2-7, with 10 positions matching TRBD2. The CDR3 is made up of 15 amino acids. CDR1 SGDLS and CDR2 YYNGEE come from the germline V gene. With V trimmed by 2 bases and J by 3 bases, 5 bases remained unmatched. The CDR3 region has the DNA TGTGCCAGCAGCGTGGGTGGGACTAGCGTCTACGAGCAGTACTTC. This sequence encodes CASSVGGTSVYEQYF.

This chain uses TRBV28 with TRBJ2-1; D gene uncertain. V was shortened by 6 bases and J by 12 bases, with 18 bases between the two germline ends. Germline assignment: CDR1 MDHEN and CDR2 SYDVKM. The CDR3 covers 13 residues. The chain's CDR3 is CASSTPDSRGQFF. The CDR3 DNA reads TGTGCCAGCAGCACCCCCGACTCACGTGGGCAGTTCTTC.

The genes are TRBV6-1 and TRBJ1-2; D perhaps matches TRBD1 (6 bases). CDR3 size: 15 residues. V was clipped by 8 bases and J by 7 bases, with 23 bases between them. Germline CDR1 MNHNS, CDR2 SASEGT. The CDR3 spells CASGQQGMSGSGYTF. The CDR3 bases are TGTGCCAGCGGACAACAGGGAATGAGTGGAAGTGGCTACACCTTC.

This chain joins TRBV5-1 and TRBJ2-3; possible D gene TRBD1, 6 bases. Trimming shortened V by 3 bases and J by 2 bases, and 19 bases separated the two germline ends. This CDR3 spans 17 amino acids. CDR1 and CDR2 (germline): SGHRS, YFSETQ. The CDR3 region is CASSSRAGQINTDTQYF. The CDR3 nucleotides read TGCGCCAGCAGCTCTAGGGCAGGACAGATTAACACAGATACGCAGTATTTT.

This chain connects TRBV7-2 to TRBJ1-3; D might be TRBD1 (6 bases). The CDR3 contains 17 residues. Per the germline V gene, CDR1 is SGHTA and CDR2 is FQGNSA. V was pared by 3 bases and J by 4 bases, with 19 bases between. CDR3 in amino acids: CASSLKGDRFPGNTIYF. The CDR3 region has the DNA TGTGCCAGCAGCTTGAAGGGTGACAGGTTTCCGGGAAACACCATATATTTT.

The genes are TRBV5-1 and TRBJ2-4; TRBD2 agrees at 13 bases. V was clipped by 3 bases and J by 0 bases; unmatched bases: 6. The CDR3 has 18 amino acids. Germline V gene data show CDR1 as SGHRS and CDR2 as YFSETQ. The CDR3 nucleotides read TGCGCCAGCAGCTATGGGACTAGCGGGACCCTAGCCAAAAACATTCAGTACTTC. This translates into CASSYGTSGTLAKNIQYF.

In DNA form, the CDR3 reads TGTGCCAGCAGTTTATTAGCGGGAGTACGGGAGCAGTACTTC. It encodes CASSLLAGVREQYF. J is TRBJ2-7 and V is TRBV28, with 9 bases fitting TRBD2. The V and J ends lost 1 base and 7 bases, in that order; junction bases with no gene match: 5. Germline CDR1 MDHEN, CDR2 SYDVKM. CDR3 size: 14 residues. Drawing the rest from reference TRBV28 and TRBJ2-7, the complete variable domain is DVKVTQSSRYLVKRTGEKVFLECVQDMDHENMFWYRQDPGLGLRLIYFSYDVKMKEKGDIPEGYSVSREKKERFSLILESASTNQTSMYLCASSLLAGVREQYFGPGTRLTVT.